This T cell receptor (beta chain) was sequenced in a study of CD8 T cells in ankylosing spondylitis. Preparation of TCR beta libraries was done by quantitative 5'-RACE with molecular barcodes. MiXCR, applied by TCRdb to the 5' RACE reads, yields one record per CDR3 protein. The data show approximately 290,000 distinct CDR3 sequences, less than 25% seen once. This clonotype appeared a few times. The antigen is not known. General study points: Disease-linked clones were found to be CD8+ and relatively rare in peripheral blood. There was a TCR beta motif, made of several highly homologous variants, that appeared characteristic of ankylosing spondylitis blood.

The CDR3 is made up of 14 amino acids. Trimming cost V 5 bases and J 7 bases, with 16 bases left between them. Germline values: CDR1 SGHAT, CDR2 FQNNGV. This TCR was sampled from a female donor with ankylosing spondylitis or in good health (not recorded which). Sequencing input: blood, either unsorted or a sorted T cell fraction (not recorded which). This chain joins TRBV11-2 and TRBJ2-3; D is unresolved. The CDR3 loop reads CASSLDAARNTQYF. DNA for the CDR3: TGTGCCAGCAGCCTGGATGCAGCGAGAAATACGCAGTATTTT. The whole variable domain, filled in from reference TRBV11-2 and TRBJ2-3, reads EAGVAQSPRYKIIEKRQSVAFWCNPISGHATLYWYQQILGQGPKLLIQFQNNGVVDDSQLPKDRFSAERLKGVDSTLKIQPAKLEDSAVYLCASSLDAARNTQYFGPGTRLTVL.